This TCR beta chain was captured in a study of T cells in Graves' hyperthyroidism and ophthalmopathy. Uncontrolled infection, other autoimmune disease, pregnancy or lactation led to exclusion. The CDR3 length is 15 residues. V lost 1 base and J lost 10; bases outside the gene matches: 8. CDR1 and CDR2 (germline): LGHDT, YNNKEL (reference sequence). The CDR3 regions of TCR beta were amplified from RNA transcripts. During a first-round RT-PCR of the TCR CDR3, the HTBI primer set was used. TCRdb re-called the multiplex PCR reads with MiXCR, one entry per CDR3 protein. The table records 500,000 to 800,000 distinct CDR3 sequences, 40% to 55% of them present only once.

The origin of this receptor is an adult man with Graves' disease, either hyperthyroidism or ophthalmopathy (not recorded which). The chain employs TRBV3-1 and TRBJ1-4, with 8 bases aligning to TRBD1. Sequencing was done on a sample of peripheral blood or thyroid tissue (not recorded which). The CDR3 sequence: CASSQAGQGDGKLFF. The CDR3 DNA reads TGTGCCAGCAGCCAAGCAGGACAGGGTGATGGAAAACTGTTTTTT.